One TCR beta chain is described in this entry. Its antigen specificity is not known. The input lacks base qualities; no much larger clone sits a single base away. The data originate from a study of blood T cells in healthy people across ages (dated by TCRdb to 2014 to 2015). Broadly, across the study: Template switching captured roughly one uniquely barcoded TCR beta cDNA molecule per two T cells in model experiments. Age-related changes in TCR beta repertoire diversity were measured in the study by deep sequencing normalized with unique cDNA molecular identifiers. The donors were split into four age groups: young (average 16 years), middle-aged (39), aged (approximately 60) and long-lived (roughly 77). To avoid experimental bias, donors of different ages were distributed randomly across sequencing lanes. The study analyzed two additional independent replicas of 1 million unique cDNA reads from the same blood draw for two donors, one aged 18 to 29 and one aged 80 or older.

Summary of the overall study and its limitations: Since profiling was done on bulk unsorted PBMCs, naive and antigen-experienced compartments could not be conclusively compared. There was a strong correlation between observed TCR beta diversity and the percentage of naive T cells measured by flow cytometry. Estimates of total diversity based on one million sequenced T cells were considered lower bounds and underestimates. Because donor CMV infection status was unknown, age-related changes in expanded clonotypes were potentially confounded. Compared with the aged group, the long-lived group had more naive CD4+ T cells, fewer expanded clones and increased TCR diversity, a pattern suggesting age selection. Observed TCR beta diversity per million T cells fell roughly linearly with age, and a significant reduction was already apparent by age roughly 40.

The library relied on 5' RACE. Sequenced using an Illumina HiSeq 2500. A second roughly 7 to 11 cycle PCR used a sample-barcoded 5' primer and a J-beta primer mix. Each TCR beta cDNA molecule received a unique molecular identifier from a template-switch 5' adaptor carrying 12 random nucleotides. Each sample yielded at least 3 million CDR3-containing paired-end reads. The Mint cDNA synthesis kit, primed by a TRBC-specific oligonucleotide, was used to synthesize first-strand cDNA from all RNA. All cDNA was treated with uracil-DNA glycosylase and then went through a first 18-cycle PCR with the universal primers M1SS and BC2_uni_R. In the original analysis: For normalization, 1 million high-quality reads, each with a distinct molecular identifier, were randomly selected from each sample. Reads with shared molecular identifiers were discarded instead of being binned into consensus sequences. MiTCR, run with a Q25 quality threshold and the strictest error-elimination algorithm, handled CDR3 identification, clonotype clustering and error correction. A nonparametric unseen species model with Euler transformation was used to estimate lower-bound total TCR beta diversity. In TCRdb, the public reads were trimmed at Q25 with fastp and aligned with MiXCR, with productive beta chains retained. Every CDR3 protein is listed once, alongside the most common genes and DNA of its rows. TCRdb, rather than the study authors, made the V and J calls. This sample is represented by hundreds of thousands of distinct CDR3 sequences; 40% to 65% of them were singletons. The leading ten clones occupy 13% of the sample.

Via the germline V gene, CDR1 is ENHRY and CDR2 SYGVKD. There are 16 amino acids in the CDR3, from cysteine to phenylalanine inclusive. Only the CDR3 DNA is retained, 48 bases long and in frame from the first base. V is clipped by 6 bases and J by 0 bases, and the sequence between their germline boundaries is 17 bases long. Systemically healthy Caucasian individuals from Russia, around 38 in total and aged roughly 6 to 100 years, were included as donors. Around 9.8 milliliters of peripheral blood were collected from each donor into EDTA-treated Vacutainer tubes. Ficoll-Paque density-gradient centrifugation was used to isolate PBMCs, with at least 7 million per sample. Trizol reagent was used to extract total RNA from PBMCs, with at least 6 micrograms per sample. For every donor, an aliquot of PBMCs went through flow cytometry to measure the percentages of naive CD45RAhigh/CD27high T cells.

The TCR comes from an elderly woman in good health. The specimen was blood. The chain is made from TRBV10-3 and TRBJ1-2; matching of 6 bases hints at TRBD1 as the D gene. The DNA sequence is TGTGCCATCAGCTCCCTCTCGACAGGATCTAACTATGGCTACACCTTC. It encodes CAISSLSTGSNYGYTF.